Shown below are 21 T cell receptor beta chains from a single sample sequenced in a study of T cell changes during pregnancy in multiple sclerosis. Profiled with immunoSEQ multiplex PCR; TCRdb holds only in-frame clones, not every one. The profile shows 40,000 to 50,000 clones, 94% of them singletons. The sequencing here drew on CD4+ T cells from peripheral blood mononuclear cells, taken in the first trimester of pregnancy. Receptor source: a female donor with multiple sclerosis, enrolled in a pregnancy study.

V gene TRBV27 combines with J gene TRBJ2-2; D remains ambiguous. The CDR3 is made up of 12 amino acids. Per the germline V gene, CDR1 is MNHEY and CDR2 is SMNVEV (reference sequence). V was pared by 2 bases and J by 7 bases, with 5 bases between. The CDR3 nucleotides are TGTGCCAGCAGTTTACGTCTCGGGGAGCTGTTTTTT. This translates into CASSLRLGELFF.

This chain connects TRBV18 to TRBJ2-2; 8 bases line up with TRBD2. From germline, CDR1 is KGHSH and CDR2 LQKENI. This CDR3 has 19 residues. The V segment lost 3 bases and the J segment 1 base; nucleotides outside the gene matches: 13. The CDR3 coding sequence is TGTGCCAGCTCACCCAGACTTACCGCGGGGGGCCGGAACACCGGGGAGCTGTTTTTT. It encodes CASSPRLTAGGRNTGELFF. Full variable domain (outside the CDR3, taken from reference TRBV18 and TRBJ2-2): NAGVMQNPRHLVRRRGQEARLRCSPMKGHSHVYWYRQLPEEGLKFMVYLQKENIIDESGMPKERFSAEFPKEGPSILRIQQVVRGDSAAYFCASSPRLTAGGRNTGELFFGEGSRLTVL.

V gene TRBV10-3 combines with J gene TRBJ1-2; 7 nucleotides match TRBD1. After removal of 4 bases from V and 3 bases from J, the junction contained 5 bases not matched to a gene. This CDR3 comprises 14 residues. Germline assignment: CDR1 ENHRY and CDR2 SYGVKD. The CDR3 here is CAISGPGQYYGYTF. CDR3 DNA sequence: TGTGCCATCAGTGGGCCGGGACAGTACTATGGCTACACCTTC.

CDR3 nucleotides: TGTGCCAGCAGTTCAAAAAGGACAGGGAGCTCCTACGAGCAGTACTTC. This encodes CASSSKRTGSSYEQYF. This chain links TRBV6-6 with TRBJ2-7; 8 positions agree with TRBD1. V lost 4 bases, J lost 0 bases, and 8 bases stayed unmatched. CDR3 length: 16 amino acids. The V gene's germline CDR1 is MNHNY and CDR2 SVGAGI (reference sequence).

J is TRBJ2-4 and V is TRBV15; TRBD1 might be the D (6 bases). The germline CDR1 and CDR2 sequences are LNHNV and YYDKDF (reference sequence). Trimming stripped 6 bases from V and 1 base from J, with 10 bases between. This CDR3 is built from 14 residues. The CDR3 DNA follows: TGTGCCACCAGACCTACAGGGGCCAAAAACATTCAGTACTTC. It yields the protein CATRPTGAKNIQYF.

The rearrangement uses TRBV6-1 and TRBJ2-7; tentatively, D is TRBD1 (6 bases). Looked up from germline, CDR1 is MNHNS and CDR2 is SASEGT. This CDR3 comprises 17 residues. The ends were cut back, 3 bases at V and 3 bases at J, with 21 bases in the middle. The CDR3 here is CASSDLLRGQRGYEQYF. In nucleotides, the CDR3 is TGTGCCAGCAGTGACCTCCTTAGGGGACAAAGAGGCTACGAGCAGTACTTC.

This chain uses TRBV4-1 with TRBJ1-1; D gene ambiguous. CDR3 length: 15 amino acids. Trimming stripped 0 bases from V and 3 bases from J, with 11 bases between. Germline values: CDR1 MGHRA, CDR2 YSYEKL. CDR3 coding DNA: TGCGCCAGCAGCCAAGATACTGCGGTTTACACTGAAGCTTTCTTT. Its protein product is CASSQDTAVYTEAFF.

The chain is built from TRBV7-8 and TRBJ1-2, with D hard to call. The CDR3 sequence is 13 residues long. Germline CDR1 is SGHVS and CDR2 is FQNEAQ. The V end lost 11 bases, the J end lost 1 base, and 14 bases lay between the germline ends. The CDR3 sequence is CAVQAGFNYGYTF. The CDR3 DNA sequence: TGTGCCGTGCAGGCCGGATTTAACTATGGCTACACCTTC.

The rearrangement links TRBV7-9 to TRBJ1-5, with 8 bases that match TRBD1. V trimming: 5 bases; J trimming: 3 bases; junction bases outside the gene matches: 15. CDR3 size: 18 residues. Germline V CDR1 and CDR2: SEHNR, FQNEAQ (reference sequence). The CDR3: CASSPMGQDRGSNQPQHF. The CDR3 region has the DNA TGTGCCAGCAGCCCGATGGGACAAGACAGGGGTTCCAATCAGCCCCAGCATTTT.

CDR3 nucleotides: TGTGCCAGCAGCTCCGGACTCCGTAATGAAAAACTGTTTTTT. It specifies CASSSGLRNEKLFF. V is TRBV11-1 and J is TRBJ1-4, with D hard to call. Germline assignment: CDR1 SGHAT and CDR2 FQDESV (reference sequence). This CDR3 region has 14 residues. Between the trimmed V and J ends, which lost 4 bases and 4 bases, there was a span of 10 bases.

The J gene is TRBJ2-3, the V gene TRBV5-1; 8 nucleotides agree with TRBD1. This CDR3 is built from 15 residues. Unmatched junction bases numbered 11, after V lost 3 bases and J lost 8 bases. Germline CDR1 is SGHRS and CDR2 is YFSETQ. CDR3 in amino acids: CASSSFDRGEVTQYF. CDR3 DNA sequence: TGCGCCAGCAGCTCTTTCGACAGGGGCGAGGTTACGCAGTATTTT.

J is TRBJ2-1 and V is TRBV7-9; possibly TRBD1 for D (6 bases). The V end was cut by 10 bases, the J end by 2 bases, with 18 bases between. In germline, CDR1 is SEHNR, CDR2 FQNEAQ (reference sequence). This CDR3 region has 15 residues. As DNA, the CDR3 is TGTGCCACCCGTCCCGGACAGTGGGCCTACAATGAGCAGTTCTTC. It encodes CATRPGQWAYNEQFF.

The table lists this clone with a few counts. The CDR3 region has the DNA TGCGCCAGCAGAGGGGACAGTCACAATGAGCAGTTCTTC. Translated, it gives CASRGDSHNEQFF. The chain has TRBV5-1 and TRBJ2-1, with 7 bases lining up with TRBD1. The V gene's germline CDR1 is SGHRS and CDR2 YFSETQ. The V and J ends lost 5 bases and 5 bases, in that order; junction bases with no gene match: 4. The CDR3 is 13 amino acids.

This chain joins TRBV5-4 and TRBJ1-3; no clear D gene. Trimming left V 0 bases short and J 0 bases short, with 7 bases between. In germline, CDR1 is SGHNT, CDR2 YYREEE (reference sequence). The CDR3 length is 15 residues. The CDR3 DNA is TGTGCCAGCAGCTTGGCCACCGGCTCTGGAAACACCATATATTTT. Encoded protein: CASSLATGSGNTIYF.

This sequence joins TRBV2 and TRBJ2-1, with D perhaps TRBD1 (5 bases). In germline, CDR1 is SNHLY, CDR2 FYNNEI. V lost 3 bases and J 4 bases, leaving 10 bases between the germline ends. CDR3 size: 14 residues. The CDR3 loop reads CASSEQGNYNEQFF. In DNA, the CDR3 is TGTGCCAGCAGTGAGCAGGGCAATTACAATGAGCAGTTCTTC. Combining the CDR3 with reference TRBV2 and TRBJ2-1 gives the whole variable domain EPEVTQTPSHQVTQMGQEVILRCVPISNHLYFYWYRQILGQKVEFLVSFYNNEISEKSEIFDDQFSVERPDGSNFTLKIRSTKLEDSAMYFCASSEQGNYNEQFFGPGTRLTVL.

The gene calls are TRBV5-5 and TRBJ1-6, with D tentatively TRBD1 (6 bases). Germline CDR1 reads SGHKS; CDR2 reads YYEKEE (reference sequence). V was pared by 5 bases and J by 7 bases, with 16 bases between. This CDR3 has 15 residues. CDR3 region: CASRPTGTPNSPLHF. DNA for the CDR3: TGTGCCAGCAGACCGACCGGGACACCCAATTCACCCCTCCACTTT.

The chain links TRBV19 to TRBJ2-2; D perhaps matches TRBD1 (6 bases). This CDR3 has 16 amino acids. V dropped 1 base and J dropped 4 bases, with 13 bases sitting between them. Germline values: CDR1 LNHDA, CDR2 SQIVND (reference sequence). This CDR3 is CASSIAAGAPTGELFF. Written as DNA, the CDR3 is TGTGCCAGTAGTATAGCTGCAGGGGCGCCCACCGGGGAGCTGTTTTTT.

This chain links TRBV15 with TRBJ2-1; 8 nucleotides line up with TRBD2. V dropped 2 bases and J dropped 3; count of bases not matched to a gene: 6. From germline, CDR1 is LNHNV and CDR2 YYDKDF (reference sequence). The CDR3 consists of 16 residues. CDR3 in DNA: TGTGCCACCAGCAGATCGGGGGGGTTAAGCTACAATGAGCAGTTCTTC. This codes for CATSRSGGLSYNEQFF. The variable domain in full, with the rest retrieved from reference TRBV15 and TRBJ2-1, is DAMVIQNPRYQVTQFGKPVTLSCSQTLNHNVMYWYQQKSSQAPKLLFHYYDKDFNNEADTPDNFQSRRPNTSFCFLDIRSPGLGDTAMYLCATSRSGGLSYNEQFFGPGTRLTVL.

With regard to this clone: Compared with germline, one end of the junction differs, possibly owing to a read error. The CDR3 loop reads CASSWGKLADASGDNQQFF. CDR3 nucleotides: TGTGCCAGCAGCTGGGGGAAACTAGCTGACGCGTCGGGAGACAATCAGCAGTTCTTC. The chain has TRBV5-5 and TRBJ2-1; possibly TRBD2 for D (6 bases). CDR1 and CDR2 from the germline V gene are SGHKS and YYEKEE (reference sequence). The CDR3 extends over 19 amino acids.

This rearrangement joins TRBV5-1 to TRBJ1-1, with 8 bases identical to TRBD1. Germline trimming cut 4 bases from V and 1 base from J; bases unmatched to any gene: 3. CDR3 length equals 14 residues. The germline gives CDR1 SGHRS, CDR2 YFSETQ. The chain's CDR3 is CASSPGQGNTEAFF. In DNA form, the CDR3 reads TGCGCCAGCAGCCCAGGACAGGGGAACACTGAAGCTTTCTTT.

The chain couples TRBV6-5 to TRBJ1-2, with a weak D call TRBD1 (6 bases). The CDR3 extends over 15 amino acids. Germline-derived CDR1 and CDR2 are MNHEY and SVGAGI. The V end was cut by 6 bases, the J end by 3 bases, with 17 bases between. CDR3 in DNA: TGTGCCAGCAGCCTCCTGAGGACAGCGGACTATGGCTACACCTTC. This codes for CASSLLRTADYGYTF.